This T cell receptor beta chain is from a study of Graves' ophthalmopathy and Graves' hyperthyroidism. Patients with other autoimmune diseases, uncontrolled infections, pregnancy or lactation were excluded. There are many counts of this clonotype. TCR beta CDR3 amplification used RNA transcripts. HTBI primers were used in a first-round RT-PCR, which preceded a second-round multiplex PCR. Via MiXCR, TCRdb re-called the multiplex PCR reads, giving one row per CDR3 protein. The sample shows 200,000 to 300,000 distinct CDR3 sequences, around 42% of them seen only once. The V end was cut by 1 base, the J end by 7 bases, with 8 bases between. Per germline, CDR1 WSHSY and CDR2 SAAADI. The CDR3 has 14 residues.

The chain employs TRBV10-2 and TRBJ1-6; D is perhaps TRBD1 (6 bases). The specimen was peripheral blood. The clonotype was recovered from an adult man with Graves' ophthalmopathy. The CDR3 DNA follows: TGCGCCAGCAGTGAGTGGACAGACAATTCACCCCTCCACTTT. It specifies CASSEWTDNSPLHF.